What follows describes a single T cell receptor beta chain. This specimen comes from a study of PD-L1 blockade in urothelial cancer. For the study at large: Dosed intravenously at 1,200 mg every 3 weeks, atezolizumab was initiated by patients around 2014. Chemotherapy regimens numbering 0 to 3 had been given to patients.

V was trimmed by 0 bases and J by 3 bases, leaving 9 bases between them. The CDR3 sequence is 14 residues long. Germline V gives CDR1 SGHAT, CDR2 FQDESV (reference sequence). Each PCR had synthetic TCR analog templates added to it as a spike-in. Here immunoSEQ multiplex PCR was the method, and the copy in TCRdb shows in-frame clones only, minus some. The table includes about 90,000 clones, 90% to 95% detected once. This TCR came from a man aged 55 to 69 with urothelial cancer. The sequenced sample was PBMCs, obtained around atezolizumab (anti-PD-L1) treatment. The J gene is TRBJ2-7, the V gene TRBV11-1; a possible D gene is TRBD2 (6 bases). The CDR3 reads CASSLAGGIYEQYF. Here the CDR3 DNA reads TGTGCCAGCAGCTTAGCGGGGGGTATCTACGAGCAGTACTTC.